Sequencing of this T cell receptor (beta chain) was carried out in a study of blood T cell repertoires in COVID-19. At the level of the study: The study drew acute and convalescent COVID-19 samples from the United States, Italy and Spain.

Data came from immunoSEQ multiplex PCR; TCRdb stores just in-frame clones and leaves some out. This table has some 400,000 clones, 85% to 90% appearing once. Germline-derived CDR1 and CDR2 are MNHEY and SVGAGI. This CDR3 comprises 12 residues. V lost 8 bases, J lost 3 bases, and 10 bases lay in between. Participants spanned ages about 18 to 89 years and resided in over 20 US areas. Two negative PCRs, clearance, or symptom resolution were required of recovered Cohort 3 donors. The sample consisted of PBMCs or T cells enriched from blood (not recorded which). The chain combines TRBV6-5 with TRBJ1-1; no definite D call. This TCR was sampled from a woman in her twenties or thirties who had recovered from COVID-19. The CDR3 protein is CASYGIYTEAFF. CDR3 nucleotides: TGTGCCAGCTACGGGATTTACACTGAAGCTTTCTTT.